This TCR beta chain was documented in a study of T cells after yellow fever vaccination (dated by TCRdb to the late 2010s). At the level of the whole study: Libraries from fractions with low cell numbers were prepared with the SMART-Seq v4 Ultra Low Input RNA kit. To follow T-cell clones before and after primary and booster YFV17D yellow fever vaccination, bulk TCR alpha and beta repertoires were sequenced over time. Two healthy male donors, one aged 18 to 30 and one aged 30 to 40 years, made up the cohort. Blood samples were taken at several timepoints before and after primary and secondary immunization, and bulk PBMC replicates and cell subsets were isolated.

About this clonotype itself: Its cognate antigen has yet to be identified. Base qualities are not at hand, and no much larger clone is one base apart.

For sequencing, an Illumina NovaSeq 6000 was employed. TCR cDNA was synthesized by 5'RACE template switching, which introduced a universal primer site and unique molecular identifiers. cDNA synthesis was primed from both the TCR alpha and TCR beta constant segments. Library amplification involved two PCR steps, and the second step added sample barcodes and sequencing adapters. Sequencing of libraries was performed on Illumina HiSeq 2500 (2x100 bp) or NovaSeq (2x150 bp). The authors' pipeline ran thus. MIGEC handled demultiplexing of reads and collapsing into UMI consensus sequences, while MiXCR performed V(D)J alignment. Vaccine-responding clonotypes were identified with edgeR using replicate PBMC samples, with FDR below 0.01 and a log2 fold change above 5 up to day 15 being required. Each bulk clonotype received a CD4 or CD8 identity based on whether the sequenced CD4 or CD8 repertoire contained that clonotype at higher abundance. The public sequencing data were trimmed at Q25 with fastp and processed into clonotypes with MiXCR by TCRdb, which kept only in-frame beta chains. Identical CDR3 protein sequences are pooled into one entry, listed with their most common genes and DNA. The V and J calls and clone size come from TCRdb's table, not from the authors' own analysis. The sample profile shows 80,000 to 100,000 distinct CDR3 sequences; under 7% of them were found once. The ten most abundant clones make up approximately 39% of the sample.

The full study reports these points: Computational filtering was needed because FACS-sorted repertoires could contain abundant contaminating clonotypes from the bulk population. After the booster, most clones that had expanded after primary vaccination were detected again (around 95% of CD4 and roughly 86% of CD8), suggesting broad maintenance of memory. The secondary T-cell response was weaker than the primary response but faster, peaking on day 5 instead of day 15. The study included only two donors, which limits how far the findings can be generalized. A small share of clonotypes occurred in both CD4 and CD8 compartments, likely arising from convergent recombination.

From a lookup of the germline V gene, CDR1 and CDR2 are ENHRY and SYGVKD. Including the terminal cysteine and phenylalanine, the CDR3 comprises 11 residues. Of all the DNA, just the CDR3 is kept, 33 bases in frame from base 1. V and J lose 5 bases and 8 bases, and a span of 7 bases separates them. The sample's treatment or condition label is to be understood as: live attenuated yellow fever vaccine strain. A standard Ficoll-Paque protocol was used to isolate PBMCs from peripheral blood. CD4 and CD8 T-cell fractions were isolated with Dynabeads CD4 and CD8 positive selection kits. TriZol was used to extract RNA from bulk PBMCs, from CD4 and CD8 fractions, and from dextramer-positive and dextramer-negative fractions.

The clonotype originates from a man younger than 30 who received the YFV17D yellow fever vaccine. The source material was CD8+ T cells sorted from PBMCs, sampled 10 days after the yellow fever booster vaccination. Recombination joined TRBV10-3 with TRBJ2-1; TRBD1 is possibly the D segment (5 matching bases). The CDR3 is CAISQGYEQFF. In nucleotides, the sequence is TGTGCCATCAGTCAGGGCTATGAGCAGTTCTTC.